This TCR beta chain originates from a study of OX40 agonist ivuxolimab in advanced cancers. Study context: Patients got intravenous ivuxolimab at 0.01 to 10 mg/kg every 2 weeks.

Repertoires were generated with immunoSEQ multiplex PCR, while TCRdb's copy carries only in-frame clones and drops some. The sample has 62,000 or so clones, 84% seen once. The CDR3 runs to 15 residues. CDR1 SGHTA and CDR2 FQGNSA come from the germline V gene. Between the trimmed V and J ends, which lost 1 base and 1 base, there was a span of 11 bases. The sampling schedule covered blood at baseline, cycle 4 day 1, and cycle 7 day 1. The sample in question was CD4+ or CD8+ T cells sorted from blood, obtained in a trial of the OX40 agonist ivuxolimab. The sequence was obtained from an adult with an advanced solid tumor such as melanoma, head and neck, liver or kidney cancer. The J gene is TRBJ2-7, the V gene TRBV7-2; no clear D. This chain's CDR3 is CASSLEFGQSYEQYF. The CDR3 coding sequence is TGTGCCAGCAGCTTAGAATTTGGGCAGTCCTACGAGCAGTACTTC. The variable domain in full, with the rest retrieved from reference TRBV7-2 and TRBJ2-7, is GAGVSQSPSNKVTEKGKDVELRCDPISGHTALYWYRQSLGQGLEFLIYFQGNSAPDKSGLPSDRFSAERTGGSVSTLTIQRTQQEDSAVYLCASSLEFGQSYEQYFGPGTRLTVT.